The 14 T cell receptor beta chains presented below share a single source sample, sequenced in a study of beta chain features in type 1 diabetes. The entirety of the isolated RNA underwent reverse transcription, so expressed TCRB transcripts were sequenced. Profiling relied on immunoSEQ multiplex PCR, and the TCRdb table lists in-frame clones only, not all of them. The sample has roughly 610,000 clones, around 16% seen once. Material for sequencing was naive CD4+ T cells from blood. The receptor set was obtained from a man younger than 35 in good health.

This clone was counted a few times. This chain connects TRBV11-2 to TRBJ2-7; D might be TRBD1 (6 bases). Trimming pared 5 bases from V and 3 bases from J, leaving 17 bases between. The V gene's germline CDR1 is SGHAT and CDR2 FQNNGV. The CDR3 has 15 amino acids. Written as DNA, the CDR3 is TGTGCCAGCAGCCCTCAGGGGACCGGCTACTACGAGCAGTACTTC. The encoded protein is CASSPQGTGYYEQYF.

This clone has more than one count but fewer than ten. The genes are TRBV28 and TRBJ2-1, with D unresolved. CDR3 length equals 15 residues. Germline CDR1 MDHEN, CDR2 SYDVKM. The V end was cut by 6 bases, the J end by 4 bases, with 16 bases between. The chain's CDR3 is CASSPPPDGYNEQFF. The CDR3 nucleotides read TGTGCCAGCAGCCCGCCCCCTGACGGATACAATGAGCAGTTCTTC.

The chain has TRBV5-4 and TRBJ2-1, with TRBD2 identical over 8 bases. CDR3 length equals 16 residues. Germline-derived CDR1 and CDR2 are SGHNT and YYREEE (reference sequence). Unmatched junction bases numbered 7, after V lost 4 bases and J lost 1 base. CDR3 nucleotide sequence: TGTGCCAGCAGCGGCTTGCGGGAGGATTCCTACAATGAGCAGTTCTTC. Its translation: CASSGLREDSYNEQFF. Full variable domain (outside the CDR3, taken from reference TRBV5-4 and TRBJ2-1): ETGVTQSPTHLIKTRGQQVTLRCSSQSGHNTVSWYQQALGQGPQFIFQYYREEENGRGNFPPRFSGLQFPNYSSELNVNALELDDSALYLCASSGLREDSYNEQFFGPGTRLTVL.

The table lists this clone with a few counts. The rearrangement joins TRBV5-6 to TRBJ1-1; D is ambiguous. Per the germline V gene, CDR1 is SGHDT and CDR2 is YYEEEE. The CDR3 has 11 residues. V was cut by 4 bases and J by 5 bases, with 6 bases left in between. Here the CDR3 reads CASSLYTEAFF. The CDR3 region has the DNA TGTGCCAGCAGCCTGTATACTGAAGCTTTCTTT.

CDR3 amino acids: CASSQAGPRISDTQYF. Here the CDR3 DNA reads TGTGCCAGCAGCCAGGCGGGACCCCGGATCTCAGATACGCAGTATTTT. This rearrangement joins TRBV11-1 to TRBJ2-3; D may be TRBD2 (6 bases). Germline-derived CDR1 and CDR2 are SGHAT and FQDESV (reference sequence). The CDR3 contains 16 residues. The V end lost 5 bases, the J end lost 4 bases, and 19 bases lay between the germline ends.

About this clone: The sample carries other DNA sequences with the same CDR3. CDR3 sequence: CASSLGRQETQYF. The DNA for the CDR3 is TGTGCCAGCAGCTTAGGACGGCAAGAGACCCAGTACTTC. The V call is TRBV7-2, the J call TRBJ2-5; D is unresolved. Trimming removed 1 base at V and 2 bases at J, with 5 bases between. The V gene's germline CDR1 is SGHTA and CDR2 FQGNSA. CDR3 length: 13 amino acids.

Only a few counts were recorded for this clone. CDR3 loop: CASSLDQAENQPQHF. The CDR3 coding sequence is TGTGCCAGCAGCTTAGATCAGGCAGAGAATCAGCCCCAGCATTTT. V gene TRBV7-9 combines with J gene TRBJ1-5; D gene uncertain. Trimming took 1 base from V and 4 from J, leaving 11 bases between them. CDR3 length: 15 amino acids. CDR1 and CDR2 (germline): SEHNR, FQNEAQ (reference sequence). The full variable domain, its missing parts supplied by reference TRBV7-9 and TRBJ1-5, is DTGVSQNPRHKITKRGQNVTFRCDPISEHNRLYWYRQTLGQGPEFLTYFQNEAQLEKSRLLSDRFSAERPKGSFSTLEIQRTEQGDSAMYLCASSLDQAENQPQHFGDGTRLSIL.

The J gene is TRBJ1-1, the V gene TRBV6-5; 9 nucleotides line up with TRBD1. The CDR3 runs 14 residues. The V gene's germline CDR1 is MNHEY and CDR2 SVGAGI. The J segment lost 5 bases and the V segment lost 6 bases, leaving 7 bases of the junction unmatched. This CDR3 reads CASRLNRGPTEAFF. The CDR3 DNA is TGTGCCAGCAGACTTAACAGGGGGCCTACTGAAGCTTTCTTT.

This clone has only a few counts. The CDR3: CASSLSGPPEAFF. CDR3 in DNA: TGTGCCAGCAGCTTATCGGGCCCTCCTGAAGCTTTCTTT. The chain combines TRBV7-2 with TRBJ1-1; no clear D. From germline, CDR1 is SGHTA and CDR2 FQGNSA. The V gene lost 2 bases and the J gene lost 6 bases, with 10 bases spanning the gap. This CDR3 comprises 13 residues.

V is TRBV18 and J is TRBJ2-7; D is undetermined. Trimming took off 3 bases at V and 1 base at J, with 10 bases between the two ends. CDR3 length: 14 amino acids. Looked up from germline, CDR1 is KGHSH and CDR2 is LQKENI. The CDR3 loop is CASSPQTESYEQYF. For the CDR3, the DNA is TGTGCCAGCTCACCCCAAACAGAGTCCTACGAGCAGTACTTC.

This clone showed up just a few times. V gene TRBV29-1 combines with J gene TRBJ1-1; unclear D gene. The CDR3 is 11 residues long. The germline CDR1 and CDR2 sequences are SQVTM and ANQGSEA. V was trimmed by 5 bases and J by 0 bases, leaving 4 bases between them. CDR3 nucleotides: TGCAGCGTTTCCATGAACACTGAAGCTTTCTTT. Its protein is CSVSMNTEAFF. Together with reference TRBV29-1 and TRBJ1-1, the CDR3 gives the full variable domain: SAVISQKPSRDICQRGTSLTIQCQVDSQVTMMFWYRQQPGQSLTLIATANQGSEATYESGFVIDKFPISRPNLTFSTLTVSNMSPEDSSIYLCSVSMNTEAFFGQGTRLTVV.

This clone was seen a handful of times. The V gene is TRBV7-2, the J gene TRBJ2-1, with D tentatively TRBD2 (5 bases). V was cut by 2 bases and J by 3 bases, with 17 bases left in between. Per the germline V gene, CDR1 is SGHTA and CDR2 is FQGNSA. This CDR3 region has 17 residues. The CDR3 loop reads CASSLYPVTGYYNEQFF. CDR3 bases: TGTGCCAGCAGCTTATATCCCGTGACGGGATACTACAATGAGCAGTTCTTC.

The chain uses TRBV2 and TRBJ1-1; D perhaps matches TRBD1 (6 bases). Looked up from germline, CDR1 is SNHLY and CDR2 is FYNNEI. The CDR3 spans 12 residues. Trimming pared 8 bases from V and 3 bases from J, leaving 10 bases between. The CDR3 DNA is TGTGCCAGCGTCCGGGGGCACACTGAAGCTTTCTTT. Its translation: CASVRGHTEAFF.

This clone has more than one count but fewer than ten. This chain links TRBV25-1 with TRBJ2-7; D remains ambiguous. The V gene's germline CDR1 is MGHDK and CDR2 SYGVNS. This CDR3 is 18 amino acids long. Trimming pared 2 bases from V and 5 bases from J, leaving 25 bases between. The CDR3 is CASSEAPPKKRRGHEQYF. The CDR3 DNA reads as TGTGCCAGCAGTGAAGCCCCCCCTAAGAAGAGGCGAGGTCACGAGCAGTACTTC.